Listed below are T cell receptor beta chains from one sample, sequenced in a study of blood T cell repertoires in COVID-19. Method: immunoSEQ multiplex PCR; TCRdb's copy keeps in-frame clones and lacks some. Among about 180,000 clones listed, 70% to 90% were seen once. Sequencing was performed on peripheral blood. The receptors shown here come from a human donor with active or convalescent COVID-19. The donor label of this sample is uncertain. The CDR3 runs from the conserved cysteine through the conserved F or W. Each record gives: V gene, J gene, D gene, clone size, CDR3 DNA, CDR3 protein. The D gene is left open where the match is weak. Clone size appears in some rows only: once, few, many, or a class for an expanded clone.

>TRBV9|TRBJ1-2|NA|NA
TGTGCCAGCAGCGTTTCAGGGGACCCTATCTATGGCTACACCTTC
CASSVSGDPIYGYTF
>TRBV6-5|TRBJ1-2|TRBD1|once
TGTGCCAGCTCCCAGGGGGTCTATGGCTACACCTTC
CASSQGVYGYTF
>TRBV29-1|TRBJ2-3|TRBD2|NA
TGCAGCACCCAGGAAGGGACTAGTCCGGCAGATACGCAGTATTTT
CSTQEGTSPADTQYF
>TRBV27|TRBJ2-3|NA|NA
TGTGCCAGCAGTTTCGGACGGGGGTTTACAGATACGCAGTATTTT
CASSFGRGFTDTQYF
>TRBV25-1|TRBJ2-5|TRBD2|NA
TGTGCCAGCGTAAGCGGGAAGACCCAGTACTTC
CASVSGKTQYF
>TRBV29-1|TRBJ2-3|TRBD2|NA
TGCAGCGTTGATAGAGCGGGAACTAGCACAGATACGCAGTATTTT
CSVDRAGTSTDTQYF
>TRBV12-3/TRBV12-4|TRBJ2-2|NA|NA
TGTGCCAGCAGTTTAGTGCGCACCGGGGAGCTGTTTTTT
CASSLVRTGELFF
>TRBV19|TRBJ2-5|TRBD2|NA
TGTGCCAGTAGTATGCGGCTAGCGGGATTTTCCGAGACCCAGTACTTC
CASSMRLAGFSETQYF
>TRBV4-1|TRBJ2-4|TRBD2|NA
TGCGCCAGCAGCCATCAACCGGGGACTACCCTAGCCAAAAACATTCAGTACTTC
CASSHQPGTTLAKNIQYF
>TRBV10-3|TRBJ1-1|TRBD1|few
TGTGCCACACGAACAGGGGAGCTGAACACTGAAGCTTTCTTT
CATRTGELNTEAFF
>TRBV28|TRBJ2-7|NA|NA
TGTGCCAGCAGTTTGGTCGGGGGGCTGAACGAGCAGTACTTC
CASSLVGGLNEQYF
>TRBV2|TRBJ2-7|NA|once
TGTGCCAGCAGTGAGGCGGGACAGATGCCCTACGAGCAGTACTTC
CASSEAGQMPYEQYF
>TRBV2|TRBJ2-1|NA|NA
TGTGCCAGCAGTGAAAACCCCCGGTCCTACAATGAGCAGTTCTTC
CASSENPRSYNEQFF
>TRBV10-3|TRBJ2-1|TRBD2|NA
TGTGCCATCAGTGAGTCAAGGACTAGCGGGGGTATGGATGAGCAGTTCTTC
CAISESRTSGGMDEQFF
>TRBV7-2|TRBJ1-2|NA|NA
TGTGCCAGCAGCTTACAGGGTTCTGGATGGGGCTACACCTTC
CASSLQGSGWGYTF
>TRBV7-2|TRBJ2-1|TRBD2|NA
TGTGCCAGCAGCTTACTTACTAGCGGGAGGTATGAGCAGTTCTTC
CASSLLTSGRYEQFF
>TRBV2|TRBJ2-5|TRBD1|NA
TGTGCCAGCAGCGAAGAAACAGGGGGGGAGACCCAGTACTTC
CASSEETGGETQYF
>TRBV7-9|TRBJ2-7|TRBD1|NA
TGTGCCAGCAGCCCTACAGGGGGTAGTTCCTACGAGCAGTACTTC
CASSPTGGSSYEQYF
>TRBV30|TRBJ1-1|TRBD1|NA
TGTGCCTGGATGGGACAGGGGGGCACTGAAGCTTTCTTT
CAWMGQGGTEAFF
>TRBV9|TRBJ2-5|NA|NA
TGTGCCAGCAGCGTATCACAAGAGACCCAGTACTTC
CASSVSQETQYF
>TRBV5-1|TRBJ2-7|NA|once
TGCGCCAGCAGCTTGGGGACAGCCAACGAGCAGTACTTC
CASSLGTANEQYF
>TRBV5-1|TRBJ2-5|TRBD2|NA
TGCGCCAGCAGCTCCGGGACTAGCGGGTCTCAAGAGACCCAGTACTTC
CASSSGTSGSQETQYF
>TRBV15|TRBJ2-1|TRBD2|NA
TGTGCCACCAGCAGAGGGGGGGTTGGGACTACAGAATTCTTC
CATSRGGVGTTEFF
>TRBV5-1|TRBJ2-1|TRBD2|NA
TGCGCCAGCAGCTTGGAGGGCGGGAGGGCCGACAATGAGCAGTTCTTC
CASSLEGGRADNEQFF
>TRBV12-3/TRBV12-4|TRBJ2-3|NA|NA
TGTGCCAGCAGTTCCCGGAGAGCTGATACGCAGTATTTT
CASSSRRADTQYF
>TRBV18|TRBJ1-1|TRBD1|NA
TGTGCCAGCTCCACCACCTCCGGGACAGCGAACACTGAAGCTTTCTTT
CASSTTSGTANTEAFF
>TRBV6-5|TRBJ1-5|NA|NA
TGTGCCAGCAGTTACTCGAATGGAGGAGGGCAGCCCCAGCATTTT
CASSYSNGGGQPQHF
>TRBV14|TRBJ1-1|NA|few
TGTGCCAGCAGCAGGACATTGAACACTGAAGCTTTCTTT
CASSRTLNTEAFF
>TRBV7-2|TRBJ2-7|TRBD2|NA
TGTGCCAGCAGCTTAGCCGGGCTAGCGGGGGGGCACGAGCAGTACTTC
CASSLAGLAGGHEQYF
>TRBV27|TRBJ2-1|TRBD2|NA
TGTGCCAGCAGTTTAGCCCAGGGGAGTGGGACTAGCGGGAGGGCCGAGTCCAATGAGCAGTTCTTC
CASSLAQGSGTSGRAESNEQFF
>TRBV29-1|TRBJ2-7|NA|once
TGCAGCGTTCTCTTAGGTGTTAGCGATTCCTACGAGCAGTACTTC
CSVLLGVSDSYEQYF
>TRBV2|TRBJ1-1|TRBD1|NA
TGTGCCAGCAGTCACCGGACAGGGTCCACTGAAGCTTTCTTT
CASSHRTGSTEAFF
>TRBV18|TRBJ2-7|NA|NA
TGTGCCAGCTCACCAGGCAGGGTTGAAGAGCAGTACTTC
CASSPGRVEEQYF
>TRBV2|TRBJ2-1|TRBD2|NA
TGTGCCAGCAGTCTAATAGCGGGGGGGCCCGGTGAGCAGTTCTTC
CASSLIAGGPGEQFF
>TRBV6-5|TRBJ2-6|NA|NA
TGTGCCAGCAGCAGGGTAGGGGGGGCCAACGTCCTGACTTTC
CASSRVGGANVLTF
>TRBV28|TRBJ1-1|TRBD1|few
TGTGCCAGCAGGGGGACAGGACGGAACACTGAAGCTTTCTTT
CASRGTGRNTEAFF
>TRBV10-1|TRBJ1-2|NA|NA
TGCGCCAACCGAACAGGGTCGAGTGGCTACACCTTC
CANRTGSSGYTF
>TRBV2|TRBJ1-2|TRBD1|NA
TGTGCCAGCAGTCAACAGGGGTATTATGGCTACACCTTC
CASSQQGYYGYTF
>TRBV7-9|TRBJ2-5|TRBD1|once
TGTGCCAGCAGAGACAGGGCTTACCCAGAGACCCAGTACTTC
CASRDRAYPETQYF
>TRBV7-2|TRBJ2-7|NA|once
TGTGCCAGCAGCTTAGGGCAGGGAAGGTACGAGCAGTACTTC
CASSLGQGRYEQYF
>TRBV12-3/TRBV12-4|TRBJ1-5|NA|NA
TGTGCCAGCTCCGGGACACAATGGGAGCCCCAGCATTTT
CASSGTQWEPQHF
>TRBV28|TRBJ2-1|TRBD2|NA
TGTGCCAGCAGTTTAGGAGCGGGGTTGAGTGAGCAGTTCTTC
CASSLGAGLSEQFF
>TRBV6-5|TRBJ1-2|NA|NA
TGTGCCAGCAGTTACAGGCAGTCAGGCGGCTACACCTTC
CASSYRQSGGYTF
>TRBV10-3|TRBJ1-2|NA|NA
TGTGCCATCAGTGGTTCGGGGGGACCGGACTATGGCTACACCTTC
CAISGSGGPDYGYTF
>TRBV7-3|TRBJ1-1|TRBD1|NA
TGTGCCAGCGCCGCAGGGGGCATTGTGAGGAACACTGAAGCTTTCTTT
CASAAGGIVRNTEAFF
>TRBV5-1|TRBJ2-3|NA|NA
TGCGCCAGCAGCTTGCTCGACGGGTCCACAGATACGCAGTATTTT
CASSLLDGSTDTQYF
>TRBV2|TRBJ1-1|TRBD1|NA
TGTGTCAAGGTTCGACAGGGGGCGTTTCGCGGCACTGAAGCTTTCTTT
CVKVRQGAFRGTEAFF
>TRBV7-2|TRBJ2-4|NA|NA
TGTGCCAGCAGCCTTCAGCAGGGGAGACACATTCAGTACTTC
CASSLQQGRHIQYF